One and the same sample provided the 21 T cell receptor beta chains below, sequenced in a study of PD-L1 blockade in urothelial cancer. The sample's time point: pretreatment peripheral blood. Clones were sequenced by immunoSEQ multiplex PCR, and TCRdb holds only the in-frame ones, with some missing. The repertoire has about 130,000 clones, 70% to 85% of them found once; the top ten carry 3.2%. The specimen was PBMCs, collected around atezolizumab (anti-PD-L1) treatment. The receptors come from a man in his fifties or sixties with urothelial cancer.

CDR3 sequence: CSMASGSMGGELFF. CDR3 DNA sequence: TGCAGCATGGCTAGCGGGAGCATGGGCGGGGAGCTGTTTTTT. The chain has TRBV29-1 and TRBJ2-2; the match to TRBD2 covers 10 bases. This CDR3 region has 14 residues. Germline loops: CDR1 SQVTM, CDR2 ANQGSEA. V lost 8 bases and J lost 7; bases outside the gene matches: 10.

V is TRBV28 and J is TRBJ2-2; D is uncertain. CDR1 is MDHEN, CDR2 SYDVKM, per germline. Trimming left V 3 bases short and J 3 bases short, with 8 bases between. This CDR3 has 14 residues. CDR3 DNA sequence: TGTGCCAGCAGTTTGCCTATCTACACCGGGGAGCTGTTTTTT. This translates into CASSLPIYTGELFF. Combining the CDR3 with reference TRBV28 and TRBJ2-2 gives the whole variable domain DVKVTQSSRYLVKRTGEKVFLECVQDMDHENMFWYRQDPGLGLRLIYFSYDVKMKEKGDIPEGYSVSREKKERFSLILESASTNQTSMYLCASSLPIYTGELFFGEGSRLTVL.

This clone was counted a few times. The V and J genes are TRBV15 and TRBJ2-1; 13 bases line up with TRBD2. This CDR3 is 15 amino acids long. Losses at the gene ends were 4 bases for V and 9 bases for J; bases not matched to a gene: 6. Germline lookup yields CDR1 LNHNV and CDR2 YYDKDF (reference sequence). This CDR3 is CATSTRTSGRSEQFF. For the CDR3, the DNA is TGTGCCACCAGCACTAGGACTAGCGGGAGATCTGAGCAGTTCTTC.

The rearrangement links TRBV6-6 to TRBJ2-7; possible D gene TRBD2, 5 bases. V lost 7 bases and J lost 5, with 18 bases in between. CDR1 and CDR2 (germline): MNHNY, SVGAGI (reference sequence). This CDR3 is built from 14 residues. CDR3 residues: CASNPMAGINEQYF. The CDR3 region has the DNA TGTGCCAGCAACCCAATGGCCGGGATCAACGAGCAGTACTTC.

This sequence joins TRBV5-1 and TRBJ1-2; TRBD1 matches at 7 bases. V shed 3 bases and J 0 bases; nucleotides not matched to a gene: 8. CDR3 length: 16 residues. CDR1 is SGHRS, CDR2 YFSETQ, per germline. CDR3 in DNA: TGCGCCAGCAGCTATTCGCGACAGGGAACTAACTATGGCTACACCTTC. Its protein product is CASSYSRQGTNYGYTF.

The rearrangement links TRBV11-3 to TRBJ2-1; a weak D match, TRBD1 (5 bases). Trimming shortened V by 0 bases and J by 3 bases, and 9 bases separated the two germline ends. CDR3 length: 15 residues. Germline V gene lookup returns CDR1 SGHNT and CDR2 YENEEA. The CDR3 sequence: CASSLDQGRYNEQFF. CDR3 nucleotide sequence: TGTGCCAGCAGCTTAGATCAGGGTCGCTACAATGAGCAGTTCTTC.

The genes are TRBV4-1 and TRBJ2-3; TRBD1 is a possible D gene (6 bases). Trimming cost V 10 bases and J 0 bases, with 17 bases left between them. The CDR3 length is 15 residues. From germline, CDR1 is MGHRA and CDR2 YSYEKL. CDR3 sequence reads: CATGRGTQSTDTQYF. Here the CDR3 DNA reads TGCGCCACCGGAAGAGGGACACAAAGCACAGATACGCAGTATTTT.

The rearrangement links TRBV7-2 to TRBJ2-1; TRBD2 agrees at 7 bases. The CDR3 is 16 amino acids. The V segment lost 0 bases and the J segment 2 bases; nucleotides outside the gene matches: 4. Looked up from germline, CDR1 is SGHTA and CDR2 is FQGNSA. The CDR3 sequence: CASSLAAGAAYNEQFF. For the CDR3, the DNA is TGTGCCAGCAGCTTAGCGGCGGGAGCAGCCTACAATGAGCAGTTCTTC.

CDR3 amino acids: CASSSFAGSYNEQFF. The CDR3 bases are TGTGCCAGCAGTTCGTTTGCAGGCTCCTACAATGAGCAGTTCTTC. The chain couples TRBV27 to TRBJ2-1; D not resolved. CDR3 length equals 15 residues. The ends were cut back, 4 bases at V and 0 bases at J, with 10 bases in the middle. Germline CDR1 and CDR2: MNHEY and SMNVEV (reference sequence).

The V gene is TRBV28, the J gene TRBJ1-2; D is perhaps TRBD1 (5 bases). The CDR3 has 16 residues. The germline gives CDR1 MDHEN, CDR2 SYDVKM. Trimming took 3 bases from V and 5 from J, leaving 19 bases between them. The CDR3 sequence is CASSFGPTWGEYGYTF. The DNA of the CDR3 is TGTGCCAGCAGTTTCGGGCCAACATGGGGGGAGTATGGCTACACCTTC.

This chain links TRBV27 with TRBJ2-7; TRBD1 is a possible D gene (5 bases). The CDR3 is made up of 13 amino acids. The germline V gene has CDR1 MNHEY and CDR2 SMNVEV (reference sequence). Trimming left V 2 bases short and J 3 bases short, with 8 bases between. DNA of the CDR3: TGTGCCAGCAGTTTAAGACAGAGCTACGAGCAGTACTTC. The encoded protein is CASSLRQSYEQYF.

The CDR3 nucleotides are TGTGCCAGCAGTCCGGGACTAGCGAGAAACGAGCAGTACTTC. This gives the protein CASSPGLARNEQYF. The V and J genes are TRBV6-1 and TRBJ2-7, with 10 bases matching TRBD2. CDR3 length equals 14 residues. CDR1 is MNHNS and CDR2 is SASEGT in the germline V gene. After removal of 5 bases from V and 5 bases from J, the junction contained 6 bases not matched to a gene.

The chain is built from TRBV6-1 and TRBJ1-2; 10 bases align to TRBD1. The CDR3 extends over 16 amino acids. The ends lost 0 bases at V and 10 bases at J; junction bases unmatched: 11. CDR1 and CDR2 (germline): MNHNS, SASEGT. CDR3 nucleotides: TGTGCCAGCAGTGAAGCGAGACTTGGGACAGGGGTGGACTACACCTTC. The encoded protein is CASSEARLGTGVDYTF.

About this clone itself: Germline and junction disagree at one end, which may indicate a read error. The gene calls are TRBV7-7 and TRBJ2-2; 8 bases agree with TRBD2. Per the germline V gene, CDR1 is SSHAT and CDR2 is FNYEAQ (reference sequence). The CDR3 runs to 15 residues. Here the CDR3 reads CASSLTSGYTGELFF. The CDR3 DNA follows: TGTGCTAGCAGCTTAACTAGCGGATACACCGGGGAGCTGTTTTTT.

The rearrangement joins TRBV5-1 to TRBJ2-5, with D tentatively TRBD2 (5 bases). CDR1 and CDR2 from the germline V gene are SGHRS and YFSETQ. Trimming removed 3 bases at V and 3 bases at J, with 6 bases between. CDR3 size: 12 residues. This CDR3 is CASSSGKETQYF. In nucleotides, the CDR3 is TGCGCCAGCAGCTCCGGGAAAGAGACCCAGTACTTC.

CDR3 sequence: CASGRQGGYEQYF. The CDR3, as DNA: TGTGCCAGCGGACGACAGGGAGGATACGAGCAGTACTTC. The chain is built from TRBV25-1 and TRBJ2-7; TRBD1 is a possible D gene (7 bases). V was cut by 8 bases and J by 4 bases, with 15 bases left in between. The CDR3 contains 13 residues. Germline V gives CDR1 MGHDK, CDR2 SYGVNS.

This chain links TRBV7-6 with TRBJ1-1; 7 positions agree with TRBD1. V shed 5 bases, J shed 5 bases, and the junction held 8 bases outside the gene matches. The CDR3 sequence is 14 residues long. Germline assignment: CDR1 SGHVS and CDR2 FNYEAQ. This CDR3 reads CASSPSTGLTEAFF. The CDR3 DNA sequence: TGTGCCAGCAGCCCATCGACAGGGTTGACTGAAGCTTTCTTT.

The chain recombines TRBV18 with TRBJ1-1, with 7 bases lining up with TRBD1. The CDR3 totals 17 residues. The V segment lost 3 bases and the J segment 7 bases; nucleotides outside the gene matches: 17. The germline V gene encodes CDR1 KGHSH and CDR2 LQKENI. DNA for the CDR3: TGTGCCAGCTCACCTCTACATTTGCAGGGTACAGGGGTTGAAGCTTTCTTT. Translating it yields CASSPLHLQGTGVEAFF.

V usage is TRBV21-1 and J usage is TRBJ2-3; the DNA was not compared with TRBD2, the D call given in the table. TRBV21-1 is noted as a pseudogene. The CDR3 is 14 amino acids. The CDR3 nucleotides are TGTGCCAGCAACCCGGGACTAGTTAGAGATACGCAGTATTTT. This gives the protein CASNPGLVRDTQYF.

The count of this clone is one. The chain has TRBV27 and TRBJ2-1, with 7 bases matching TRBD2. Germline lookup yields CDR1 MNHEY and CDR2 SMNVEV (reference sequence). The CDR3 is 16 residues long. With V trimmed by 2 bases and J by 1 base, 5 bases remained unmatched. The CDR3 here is CASSLEAGSSYNEQFF. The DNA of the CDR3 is TGTGCCAGCAGTTTAGAAGCGGGATCTTCCTACAATGAGCAGTTCTTC.

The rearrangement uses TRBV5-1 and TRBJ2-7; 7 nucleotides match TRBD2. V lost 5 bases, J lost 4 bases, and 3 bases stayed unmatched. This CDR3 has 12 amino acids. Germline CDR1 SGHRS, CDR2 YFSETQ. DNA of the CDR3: TGCGCCAGCAGAGGCGGGAGTTACGAGCAGTACTTC. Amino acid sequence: CASRGGSYEQYF.